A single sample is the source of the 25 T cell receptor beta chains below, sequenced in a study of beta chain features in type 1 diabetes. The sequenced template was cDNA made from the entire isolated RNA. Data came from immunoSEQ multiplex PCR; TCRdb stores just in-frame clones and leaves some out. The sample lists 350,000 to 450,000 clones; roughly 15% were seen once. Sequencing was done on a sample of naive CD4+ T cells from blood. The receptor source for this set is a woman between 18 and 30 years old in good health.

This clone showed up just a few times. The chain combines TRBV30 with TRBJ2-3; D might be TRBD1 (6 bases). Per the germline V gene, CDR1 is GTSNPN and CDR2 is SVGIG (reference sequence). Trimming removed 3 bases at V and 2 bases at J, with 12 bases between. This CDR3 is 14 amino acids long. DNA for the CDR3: TGTGCCTGGAGCCGACGACAGGCCACAGATACGCAGTATTTT. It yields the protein CAWSRRQATDTQYF.

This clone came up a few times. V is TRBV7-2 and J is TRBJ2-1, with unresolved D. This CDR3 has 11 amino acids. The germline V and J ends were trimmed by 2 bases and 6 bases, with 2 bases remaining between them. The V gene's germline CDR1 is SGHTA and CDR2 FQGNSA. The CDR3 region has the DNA TGTGCCAGCAGCTTACGCAATGAGCAGTTCTTC. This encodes CASSLRNEQFF. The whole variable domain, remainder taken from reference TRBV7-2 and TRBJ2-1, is GAGVSQSPSNKVTEKGKDVELRCDPISGHTALYWYRQSLGQGLEFLIYFQGNSAPDKSGLPSDRFSAERTGGSVSTLTIQRTQQEDSAVYLCASSLRNEQFFGPGTRLTVL.

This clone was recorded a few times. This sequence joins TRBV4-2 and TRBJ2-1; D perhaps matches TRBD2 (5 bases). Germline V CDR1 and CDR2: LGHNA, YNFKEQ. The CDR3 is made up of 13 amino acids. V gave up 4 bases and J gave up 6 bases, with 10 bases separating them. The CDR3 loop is CASSPLEGNEQFF. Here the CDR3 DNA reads TGTGCCAGCAGCCCCCTCGAGGGCAATGAGCAGTTCTTC.

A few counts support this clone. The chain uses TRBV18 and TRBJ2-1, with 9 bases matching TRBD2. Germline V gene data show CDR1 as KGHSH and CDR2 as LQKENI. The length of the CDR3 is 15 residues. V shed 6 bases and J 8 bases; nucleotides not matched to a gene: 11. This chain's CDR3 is CASSLRVAGVDEQFF. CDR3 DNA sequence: TGTGCCAGCTCCCTCCGGGTAGCGGGAGTGGATGAGCAGTTCTTC.

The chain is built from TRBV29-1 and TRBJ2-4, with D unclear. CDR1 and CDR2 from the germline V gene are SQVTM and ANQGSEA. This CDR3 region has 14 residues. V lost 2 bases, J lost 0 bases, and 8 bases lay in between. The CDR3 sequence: CSVEHLLAKNIQYF. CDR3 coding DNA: TGCAGCGTTGAACACCTACTAGCCAAAAACATTCAGTACTTC.

The chain's CDR3 is CASSLQTSGRANEQFF. CDR3 DNA: TGCGCCAGCAGCTTGCAGACTAGCGGGAGGGCCAATGAGCAGTTCTTC. The chain carries TRBV5-1 and TRBJ2-1; TRBD2 matches 14 bases. Trimming removed 1 base from V and 6 bases from J; junction bases left unmatched: 3. From germline, CDR1 is SGHRS and CDR2 YFSETQ. The CDR3 runs 16 residues.

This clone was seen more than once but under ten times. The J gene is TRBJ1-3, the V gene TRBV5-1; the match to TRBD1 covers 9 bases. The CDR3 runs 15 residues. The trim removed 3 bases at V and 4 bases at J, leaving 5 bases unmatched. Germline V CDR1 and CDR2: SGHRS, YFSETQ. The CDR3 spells CASSSGQGGGNTIYF. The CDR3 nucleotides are TGCGCCAGCAGCTCGGGACAGGGCGGCGGAAACACCATATATTTT. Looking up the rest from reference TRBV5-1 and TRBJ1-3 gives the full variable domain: KAGVTQTPRYLIKTRGQQVTLSCSPISGHRSVSWYQQTPGQGLQFLFEYFSETQRNKGNFPGRFSGRQFSNSRSEMNVSTLELGDSALYLCASSSGQGGGNTIYFGEGSWLTVV.

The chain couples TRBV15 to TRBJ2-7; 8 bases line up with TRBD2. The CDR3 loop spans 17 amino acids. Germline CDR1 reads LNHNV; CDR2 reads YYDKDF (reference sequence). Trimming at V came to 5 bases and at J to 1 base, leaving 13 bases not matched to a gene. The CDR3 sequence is CATSGNPLAGVSYEQYF. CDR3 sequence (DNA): TGTGCCACCAGCGGAAACCCTCTAGCGGGCGTATCCTACGAGCAGTACTTC.

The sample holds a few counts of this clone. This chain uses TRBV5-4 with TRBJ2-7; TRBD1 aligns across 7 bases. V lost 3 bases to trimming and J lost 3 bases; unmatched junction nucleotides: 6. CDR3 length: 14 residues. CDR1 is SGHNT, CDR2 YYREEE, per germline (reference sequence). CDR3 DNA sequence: TGTGCCAGCAGCTCGGGACAGAGTGGCTACGAGCAGTACTTC. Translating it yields CASSSGQSGYEQYF.

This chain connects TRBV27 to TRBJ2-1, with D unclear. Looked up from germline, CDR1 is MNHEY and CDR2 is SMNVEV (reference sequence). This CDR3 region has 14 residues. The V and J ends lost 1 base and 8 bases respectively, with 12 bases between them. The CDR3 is CASSLYLSTDEQFF. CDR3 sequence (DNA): TGTGCCAGCAGTTTATACTTGTCTACCGATGAGCAGTTCTTC.

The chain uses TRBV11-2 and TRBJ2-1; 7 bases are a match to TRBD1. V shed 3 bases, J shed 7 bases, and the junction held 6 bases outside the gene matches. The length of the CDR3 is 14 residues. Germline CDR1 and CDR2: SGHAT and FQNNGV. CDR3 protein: CASSFERGRNEQFF. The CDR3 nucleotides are TGTGCCAGCAGCTTTGAAAGGGGGCGGAATGAGCAGTTCTTC.

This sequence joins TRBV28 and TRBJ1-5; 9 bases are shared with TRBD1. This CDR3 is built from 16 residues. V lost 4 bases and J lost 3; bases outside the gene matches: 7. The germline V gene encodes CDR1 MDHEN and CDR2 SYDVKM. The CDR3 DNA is TGTGCCAGCAGTTACAGGGGGCTTACGACCAATCAGCCCCAGCATTTT. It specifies CASSYRGLTTNQPQHF.

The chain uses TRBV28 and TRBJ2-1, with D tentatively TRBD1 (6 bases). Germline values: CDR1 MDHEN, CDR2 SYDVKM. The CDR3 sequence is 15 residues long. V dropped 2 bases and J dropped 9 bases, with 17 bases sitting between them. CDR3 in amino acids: CASSLPEQGRGEQFF. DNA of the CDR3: TGTGCCAGCAGTTTACCCGAACAGGGTCGGGGTGAGCAGTTCTTC.

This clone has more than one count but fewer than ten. CDR3 loop: CASSPARTGGRVQFF. As DNA, the CDR3 is TGTGCCAGCAGCCCGGCCCGGACAGGGGGCCGTGTGCAGTTCTTC. V is TRBV11-1 and J is TRBJ2-1; 11 nucleotides align to TRBD1. V dropped 5 bases and J dropped 12; count of bases not matched to a gene: 12. Germline V lookup: CDR1 SGHAT, CDR2 FQDESV (reference sequence). This CDR3 comprises 15 residues.

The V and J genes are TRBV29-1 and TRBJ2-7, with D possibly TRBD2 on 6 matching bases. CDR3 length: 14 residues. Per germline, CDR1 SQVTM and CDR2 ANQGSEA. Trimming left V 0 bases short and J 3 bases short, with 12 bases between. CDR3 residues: CSVEDSGRDYEQYF. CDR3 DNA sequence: TGCAGCGTTGAAGATAGCGGACGCGACTACGAGCAGTACTTC.

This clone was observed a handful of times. DNA of the CDR3: TGTGCCTGGGCGCCCGGGACAGTCTACGAGCAGTACTTC. It codes for CAWAPGTVYEQYF. V gene TRBV30 combines with J gene TRBJ2-7, with 7 nucleotides matching TRBD1. Germline CDR1 reads GTSNPN; CDR2 reads SVGIG (reference sequence). The CDR3 runs 13 residues. V shed 5 bases, J shed 3 bases, and the junction held 7 bases outside the gene matches.

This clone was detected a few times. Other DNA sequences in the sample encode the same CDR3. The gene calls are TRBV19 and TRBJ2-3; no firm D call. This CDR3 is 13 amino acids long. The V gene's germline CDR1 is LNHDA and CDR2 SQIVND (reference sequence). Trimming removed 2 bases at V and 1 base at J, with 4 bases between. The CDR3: CASSIQGTDTQYF. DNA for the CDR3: TGTGCCAGTAGTATACAGGGCACAGATACGCAGTATTTT.

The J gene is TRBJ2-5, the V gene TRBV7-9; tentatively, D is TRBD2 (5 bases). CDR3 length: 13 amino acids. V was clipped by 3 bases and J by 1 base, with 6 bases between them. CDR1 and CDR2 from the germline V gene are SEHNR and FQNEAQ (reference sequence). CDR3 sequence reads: CASSLTTQETQYF. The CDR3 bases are TGTGCCAGCAGCTTGACTACCCAAGAGACCCAGTACTTC.

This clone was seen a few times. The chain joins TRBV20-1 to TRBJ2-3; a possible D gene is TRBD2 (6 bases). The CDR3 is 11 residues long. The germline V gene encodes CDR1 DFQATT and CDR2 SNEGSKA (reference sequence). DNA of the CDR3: TGCAGCGTTGGACGGGGGGATACGCAGTATTTT. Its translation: CSVGRGDTQYF.

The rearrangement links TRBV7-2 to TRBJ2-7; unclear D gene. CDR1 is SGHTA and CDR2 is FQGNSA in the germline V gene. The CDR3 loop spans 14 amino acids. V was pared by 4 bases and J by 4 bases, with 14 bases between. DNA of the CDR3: TGTGCCAGCAGCTCCGACTCGGCTATTTACGAGCAGTACTTC. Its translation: CASSSDSAIYEQYF.

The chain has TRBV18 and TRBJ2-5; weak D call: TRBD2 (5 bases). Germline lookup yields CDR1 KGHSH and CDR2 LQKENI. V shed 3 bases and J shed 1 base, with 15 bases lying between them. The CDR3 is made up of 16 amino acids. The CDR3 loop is CASSPTTAAGQETQYF. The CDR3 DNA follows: TGTGCCAGCTCACCGACGACCGCGGCGGGCCAAGAGACCCAGTACTTC.

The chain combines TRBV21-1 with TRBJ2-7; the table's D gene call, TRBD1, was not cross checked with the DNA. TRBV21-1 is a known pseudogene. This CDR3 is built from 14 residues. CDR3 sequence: CASSKAHSSYEQYF. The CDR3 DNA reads TGTGCCAGCAGCAAAGCGCACAGTTCCTACGAGCAGTACTTC.

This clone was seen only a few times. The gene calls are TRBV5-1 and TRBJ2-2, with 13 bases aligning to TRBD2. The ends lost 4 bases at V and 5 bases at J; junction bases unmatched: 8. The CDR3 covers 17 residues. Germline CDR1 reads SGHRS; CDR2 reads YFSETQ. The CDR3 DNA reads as TGCGCCAGCAGCCCCCGGACTAGCGGGAGTGGAACCGGGGAGCTGTTTTTT. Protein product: CASSPRTSGSGTGELFF.

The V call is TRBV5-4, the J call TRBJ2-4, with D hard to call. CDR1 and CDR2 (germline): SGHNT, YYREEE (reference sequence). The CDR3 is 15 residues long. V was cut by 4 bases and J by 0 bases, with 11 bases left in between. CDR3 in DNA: TGTGCCAGCAGCCCGGGTGCGTTAGCCAAAAACATTCAGTACTTC. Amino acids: CASSPGALAKNIQYF.

CDR3 in DNA: TGTGCCAGCAGCTTCGGGACTGAATACAATGAGCAGTTCTTC. Amino acid sequence: CASSFGTEYNEQFF. V is TRBV7-3 and J is TRBJ2-1, with D possibly TRBD2 on 6 matching bases. This CDR3 is built from 14 residues. Trimming shortened V by 3 bases and J by 4 bases, and 10 bases separated the two germline ends. Germline-derived CDR1 and CDR2 are SGHTA and FQGTGA.